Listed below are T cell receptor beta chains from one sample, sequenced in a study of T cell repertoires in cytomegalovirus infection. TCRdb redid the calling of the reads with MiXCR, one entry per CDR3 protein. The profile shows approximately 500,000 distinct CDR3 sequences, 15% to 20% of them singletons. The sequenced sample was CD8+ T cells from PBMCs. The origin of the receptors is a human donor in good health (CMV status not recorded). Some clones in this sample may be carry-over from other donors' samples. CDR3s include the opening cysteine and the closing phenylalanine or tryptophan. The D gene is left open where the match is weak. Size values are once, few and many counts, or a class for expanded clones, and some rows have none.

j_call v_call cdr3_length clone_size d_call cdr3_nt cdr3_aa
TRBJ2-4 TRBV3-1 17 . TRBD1 TGTGCCAGCAGTGGACAGGGGGCGATGCTAGCCAAAAACATTCAGTACTTC CASSGQGAMLAKNIQYF
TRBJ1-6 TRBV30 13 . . TGTGCCTGGAGTGCTACTGGGGCTTCACCCCTCCACTTT CAWSATGASPLHF
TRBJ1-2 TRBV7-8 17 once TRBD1 TGTGCCAGCAGCTTAGGAATTGTGGGACAGGGAGTCGAGGGCTACACCTTC CASSLGIVGQGVEGYTF
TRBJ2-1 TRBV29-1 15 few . TGCAGCGTTGAGGGCATCCCAAGCTCCTACAATGAGCAGTTCTTC CSVEGIPSSYNEQFF
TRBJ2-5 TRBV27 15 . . TGTGCCAGCAGTTTCCAAGGGAAGAAGATGGAGACCCAGTACTTC CASSFQGKKMETQYF
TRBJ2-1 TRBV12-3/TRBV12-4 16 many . TGTGCCAGCAGTTCGAACGGGGGGCGAGGACAGAATGAGCAGTTCTTC CASSSNGGRGQNEQFF
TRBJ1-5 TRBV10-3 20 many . TGTGCCATCAGTGACGGATACTCCAAGGCGACGGGGTATAGCAATCAGCCCCAGCATTTT CAISDGYSKATGYSNQPQHF
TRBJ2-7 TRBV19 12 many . TGTGCCAGTAGTAAAGGGGACTACGAGCAGTACTTC CASSKGDYEQYF
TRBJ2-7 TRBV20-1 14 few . TGCAGTGCTAGCCTACCGGACAGATACTACGAGCAGTACTTC CSASLPDRYYEQYF
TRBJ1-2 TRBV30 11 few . TGTGCCTGGAAGACGGACTATGGCTACACCTTC CAWKTDYGYTF
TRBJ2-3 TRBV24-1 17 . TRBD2 TGTGCCACCAGTGATTCCGGGACTAGCGGGATGGAAGATACGCAGTATTTT CATSDSGTSGMEDTQYF
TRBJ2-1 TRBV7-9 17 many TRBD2 TGTGCCAGCAGCTCCATCACTAGCGGGAGCTCCTACAATGAGCAGTTCTTC CASSSITSGSSYNEQFF
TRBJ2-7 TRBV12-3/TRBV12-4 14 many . TGTGCCAGCAGTTTAGTACGGAACCTCTACGAGCAGTACTTC CASSLVRNLYEQYF
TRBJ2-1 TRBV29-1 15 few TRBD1 TGCAGCGTTGATCCCCGGGACAGAAAAGACAATGAGCAGTTCTTC CSVDPRDRKDNEQFF
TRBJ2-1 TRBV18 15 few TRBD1 TGTGCCAGCTCACCACCGGGACAGGGGCGGGATGAGCAGTTCTTC CASSPPGQGRDEQFF
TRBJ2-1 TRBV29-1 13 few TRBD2 TGCAGCGTTGTGGCGGGAGGTGACAATGAGCAGTTCTTC CSVVAGGDNEQFF
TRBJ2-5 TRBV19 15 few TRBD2 TGTGCCAGTAGTCCCGGGACTACGGAGCAAGAGACCCAGTACTTC CASSPGTTEQETQYF
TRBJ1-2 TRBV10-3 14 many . TGTGCCATAGGGGAGTCGCTCGACCTCTATGGCTACACCTTC CAIGESLDLYGYTF
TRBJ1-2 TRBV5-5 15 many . TGTGCCAGCAGCACGGACAGCTACTCCTCCTATGGCTACACCTTC CASSTDSYSSYGYTF
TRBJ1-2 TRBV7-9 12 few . TGTGCCAGCAGCCAGACAGTCTATGGCTACACCTTC CASSQTVYGYTF
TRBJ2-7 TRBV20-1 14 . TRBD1 TGCAGCTCTTCCTACAGGGGGGTCTTTTACGAGCAGTACTTC CSSSYRGVFYEQYF
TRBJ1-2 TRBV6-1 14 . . TGTGCCAGCAGTTTTCGGGGTGTTAGCCATGGCTACACCTTC CASSFRGVSHGYTF
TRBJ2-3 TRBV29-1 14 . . TGCAGCGTTGAAGGGGGGGACTCCACAGATACGCAGTATTTT CSVEGGDSTDTQYF